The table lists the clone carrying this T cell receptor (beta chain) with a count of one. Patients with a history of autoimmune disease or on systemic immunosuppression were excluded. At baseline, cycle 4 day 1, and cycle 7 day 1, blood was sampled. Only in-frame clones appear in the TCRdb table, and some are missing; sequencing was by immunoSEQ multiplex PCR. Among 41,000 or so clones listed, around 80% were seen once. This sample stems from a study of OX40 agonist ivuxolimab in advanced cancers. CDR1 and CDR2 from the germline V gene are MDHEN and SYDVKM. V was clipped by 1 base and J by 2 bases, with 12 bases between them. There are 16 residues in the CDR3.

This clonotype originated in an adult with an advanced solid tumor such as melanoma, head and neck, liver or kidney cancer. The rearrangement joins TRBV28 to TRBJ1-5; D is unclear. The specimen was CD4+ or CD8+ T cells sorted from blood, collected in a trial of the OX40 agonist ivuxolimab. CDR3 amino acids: CASSLYRDLGNQPQHF. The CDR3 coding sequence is TGTGCCAGCAGTTTATATCGGGATCTCGGCAATCAGCCCCAGCATTTT.